Listed here is a single T cell receptor (beta chain). The CDR3 has 14 residues. The entry originates in a study of blood T cell repertoires in COVID-19. Study at large: The United States, Italy and Spain supplied acute and convalescent COVID-19 samples. Sample material is recorded as cDNA or gDNA derived from T cells, B-cell-depleted T cells, or PBMCs.

Original handling: Estimation of nucleated cell counts was performed using reference gene primer amplification. The method was immunoSEQ multiplex PCR; TCRdb's version includes in-frame clones alone and lacks a portion of them. V, J and clone size derive from that table, while D and trimming were established from the DNA sequence. This table holds 200,000 or so clones, around 82% found once. The V and J genes are TRBV21-1 and TRBJ2-1; TRBD2 is the table's D call, not checked against the DNA. TRBV21-1 is noted as a pseudogene. Source material: peripheral blood. The sequence came from an older woman with acute or convalescent COVID-19. The CDR3 sequence: CASSKATYANEQFF. The CDR3 coding sequence is TGTGCCAGCAGCAAAGCTACCTACGCAAATGAGCAGTTCTTC.